Below are 16 T cell receptor beta chains sequenced from a single sample in a study of T cells in Graves' hyperthyroidism and ophthalmopathy. Researchers amplified the TCR beta CDR3 regions from RNA transcripts. The HTBI primer set was used in a first-round RT-PCR of the TCR CDR3. MiXCR, applied by TCRdb to the multiplex PCR reads, yields one record per CDR3 protein. The sample yields 460,000 or so distinct CDR3 sequences, approximately 15% seen once. Sequencing was done on a sample of blood. The receptor set was obtained from a woman aged 18-29 years with Graves' hyperthyroidism.

This clonotype was seen repeatedly, ten times or more. The J gene is TRBJ2-4, the V gene TRBV18, with D perhaps TRBD2 (5 bases). Germline CDR1 KGHSH, CDR2 LQKENI. Trimming pared 2 bases from V and 4 bases from J, leaving 6 bases between. This CDR3 is 13 amino acids long. CDR3 in amino acids: CASSPSGKNIQYF. The DNA for the CDR3 is TGTGCCAGCTCACCATCGGGGAAAAACATTCAGTACTTC. Variable domain in full (rest from reference TRBV18 and TRBJ2-4): NAGVMQNPRHLVRRRGQEARLRCSPMKGHSHVYWYRQLPEEGLKFMVYLQKENIIDESGMPKERFSAEFPKEGPSILRIQQVVRGDSAAYFCASSPSGKNIQYFGAGTRLSVL.

This clonotype was seen ten or more times. V usage is TRBV6-5 and J usage is TRBJ1-2; D is possibly TRBD1 (5 bases). The germline CDR1 and CDR2 sequences are MNHEY and SVGAGI. The CDR3 runs to 14 residues. Trimming pared 6 bases from V and 3 bases from J, leaving 14 bases between. CDR3 DNA: TGTGCCAGCAGCTACCCGCCCAGGGACTATGGCTACACCTTC. Amino acid sequence: CASSYPPRDYGYTF.

In this sample, this clonotype turned up many times. This chain joins TRBV18 and TRBJ2-1; TRBD2 might be the D (5 bases). This CDR3 is 17 amino acids long. CDR1 is KGHSH, CDR2 LQKENI, per germline. V gave up 2 bases and J gave up 0 bases, with 14 bases separating them. The CDR3 coding sequence is TGTGCCAGCTCACCAGAGGGCGGAAGTAGCTCCTACAATGAGCAGTTCTTC. This sequence encodes CASSPEGGSSSYNEQFF.

This clonotype has a count of ten or more. V gene TRBV6-5 combines with J gene TRBJ2-7; D might be TRBD2 (5 bases). Trimming left V 2 bases short and J 7 bases short, with 12 bases between. CDR3 length equals 13 residues. Germline V gives CDR1 MNHEY, CDR2 SVGAGI. CDR3 sequence (DNA): TGTGCCAGCAGTTACCGCCAGGACTTGGAGCAGTACGTC. It codes for CASSYRQDLEQYV.

This clonotype was detected ten times or more. The J gene is TRBJ1-3, the V gene TRBV12-3 or TRBV12-4; D not certain. The CDR3 has 17 amino acids. V gave up 6 bases and J gave up 0 bases, with 18 bases separating them. CDR3: CASSRSVVGSSGNTIYF. In nucleotides, the CDR3 is TGTGCCAGCAGCCGTAGCGTGGTAGGGAGCTCTGGAAACACCATATATTTT.

Ten or more counts support this clonotype. The genes are TRBV7-3 and TRBJ2-3; 13 bases match TRBD2. The CDR3 covers 16 residues. The germline CDR1 and CDR2 sequences are SGHTA and FQGTGA. After removal of 4 bases from V and 5 bases from J, the junction contained 6 bases not matched to a gene. The CDR3 loop reads CASSSRLAGGQDTQYF. The CDR3 coding sequence is TGTGCCAGCAGCTCCCGACTAGCGGGAGGCCAAGATACGCAGTATTTT.

There are a few counts of this clonotype. V usage is TRBV18 and J usage is TRBJ2-7; D not resolved. Germline V gene data show CDR1 as KGHSH and CDR2 as LQKENI. The CDR3 covers 14 residues. V was trimmed by 0 bases and J by 4 bases, leaving 10 bases between them. The CDR3 nucleotides are TGTGCCAGCTCACCACCAGGGCCAATATACGAGCAGTACGTC. Protein product: CASSPPGPIYEQYV.

This clonotype was seen more than once but under ten times. The chain links TRBV19 to TRBJ2-2; tentatively, D is TRBD2 (7 bases). CDR3 size: 15 residues. V gave up 3 bases and J gave up 5 bases, with 13 bases separating them. Germline-derived CDR1 and CDR2 are LNHDA and SQIVND (reference sequence). This CDR3 reads CASSIWGRGTGELFF. The CDR3 DNA reads as TGTGCCAGTAGTATTTGGGGGAGGGGGACCGGGGAGCTGTTTTTT. Supplemented by reference TRBV19 and TRBJ2-2, the full variable domain reads DGGITQSPKYLFRKEGQNVTLSCEQNLNHDAMYWYRQDPGQGLRLIYYSQIVNDFQKGDIAEGYSVSREKKESFPLTVTSAQKNPTAFYLCASSIWGRGTGELFFGEGSRLTVL.

V gene TRBV27 combines with J gene TRBJ1-2; D gene unclear. Germline assignment: CDR1 MNHEY and CDR2 SMNVEV (reference sequence). The ends were cut back, 5 bases at V and 8 bases at J, with 18 bases in the middle. The CDR3 has 14 amino acids. The CDR3 DNA sequence: TGTGCCAGCAGTGAAACAAGTCCACTGAACGGCTACACCTTC. Residues: CASSETSPLNGYTF.

In this sample, this clonotype is medium-sized. The chain uses TRBV2 and TRBJ2-2; maybe TRBD2 (5 bases). The V end was cut by 7 bases, the J end by 4 bases, with 13 bases between. CDR1 SNHLY and CDR2 FYNNEI come from the germline V gene. The CDR3 runs to 14 residues. The CDR3 spells CASNREPGTGELFF. CDR3 DNA: TGTGCCAGCAATCGGGAACCGGGCACCGGGGAGCTGTTTTTT.

The chain uses TRBV3-1 and TRBJ2-1; D is perhaps TRBD1 or TRBD2 (6 bases each). The V gene's germline CDR1 is LGHDT and CDR2 YNNKEL (reference sequence). The V gene lost 7 bases and the J gene lost 0 bases, with 19 bases spanning the gap. This CDR3 region has 17 residues. The CDR3 here is CASKGGGAKSSYNEQFF. CDR3 in DNA: TGTGCCAGCAAGGGGGGCGGGGCCAAGAGCTCCTACAATGAGCAGTTCTTC.

This clonotype was counted ten times or more. This chain connects TRBV6-2 or TRBV6-3 to TRBJ2-1; the D is unclear. This CDR3 is 11 amino acids long. Germline V gene data show CDR1 as MNHEY and CDR2 as SVGEGT. V shed 7 bases and J shed 3 bases, with 4 bases lying between them. This CDR3 is CASTDYNEQFF. Here the CDR3 DNA reads TGTGCCAGCACCGACTACAATGAGCAGTTCTTC.

V and J are TRBV6-1 and TRBJ2-7, with unresolved D. V lost 6 bases and J lost 2, with 20 bases in between. This CDR3 region has 16 residues. From germline, CDR1 is MNHNS and CDR2 SASEGT. CDR3 bases: TGTGCCAGCAGATCCGCACACTCTCCCCTCCCCTACGAGCAGTACTTC. Encoded protein: CASRSAHSPLPYEQYF.

This clonotype was observed a few times. CDR3 region: CSVVSELANYGYTF. In DNA, the CDR3 is TGCAGCGTTGTTTCGGAGTTAGCTAACTATGGCTACACCTTC. The chain recombines TRBV29-1 with TRBJ1-2; D is unclear. The CDR3 length is 14 residues. The germline V gene has CDR1 SQVTM and CDR2 ANQGSEA. The V end was cut by 4 bases, the J end by 0 bases, with 12 bases between. Together with reference TRBV29-1 and TRBJ1-2, the CDR3 gives the full variable domain: SAVISQKPSRDICQRGTSLTIQCQVDSQVTMMFWYRQQPGQSLTLIATANQGSEATYESGFVIDKFPISRPNLTFSTLTVSNMSPEDSSIYLCSVVSELANYGYTFGSGTRLTVV.

This clonotype was detected many times. The rearrangement joins TRBV10-3 to TRBJ2-5; no firm D call. The V gene's germline CDR1 is ENHRY and CDR2 SYGVKD. This CDR3 contains 13 residues. V shed 4 bases and J shed 3 bases, with 9 bases lying between them. CDR3 bases: TGTGCCATCAGTGTTAGGAGCGAAGAGACCCAGTACTTC. As protein: CAISVRSEETQYF.

This clonotype was seen at least ten times. The rearrangement uses TRBV10-3 and TRBJ1-2, with D possibly matching TRBD1 (5 bases). The length of the CDR3 is 12 residues. Trimming cost V 4 bases and J 8 bases, with 11 bases left between them. In germline, CDR1 is ENHRY, CDR2 SYGVKD. CDR3 in amino acids: CAISGMTEGYTF. DNA of the CDR3: TGTGCCATCAGTGGGATGACAGAGGGCTACACCTTC.